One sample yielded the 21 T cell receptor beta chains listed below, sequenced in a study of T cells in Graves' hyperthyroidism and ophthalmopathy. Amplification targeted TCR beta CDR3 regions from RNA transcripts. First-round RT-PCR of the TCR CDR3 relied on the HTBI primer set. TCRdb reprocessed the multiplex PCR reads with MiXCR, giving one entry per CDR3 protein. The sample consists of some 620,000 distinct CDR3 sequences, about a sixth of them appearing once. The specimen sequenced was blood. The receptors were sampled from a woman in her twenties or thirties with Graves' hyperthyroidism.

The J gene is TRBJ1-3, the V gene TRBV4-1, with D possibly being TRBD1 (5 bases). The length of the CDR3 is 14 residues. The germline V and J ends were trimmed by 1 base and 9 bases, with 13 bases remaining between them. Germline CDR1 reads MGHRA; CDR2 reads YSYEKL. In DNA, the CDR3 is TGCGCCAGCAGCCAAGTAGTTTGGGGCGGCACCATATATTTT. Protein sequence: CASSQVVWGGTIYF.

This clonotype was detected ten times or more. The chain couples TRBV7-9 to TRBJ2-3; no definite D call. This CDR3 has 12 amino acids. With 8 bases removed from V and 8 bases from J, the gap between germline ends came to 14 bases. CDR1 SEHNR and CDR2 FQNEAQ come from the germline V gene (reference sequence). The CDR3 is CASEARFATQYF. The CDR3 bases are TGTGCCAGCGAGGCTAGGTTCGCTACGCAGTATTTT.

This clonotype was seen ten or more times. This CDR3 reads CASSLTTDEQFF. CDR3 nucleotide sequence: TGTGCCAGCAGTTTGACGACAGATGAGCAGTTCTTC. The chain recombines TRBV28 with TRBJ2-1; TRBD1 might be the D (5 bases). Trimming removed 3 bases from V and 8 bases from J, with 8 bases in between. The germline V gene encodes CDR1 MDHEN and CDR2 SYDVKM. The CDR3 totals 12 residues.

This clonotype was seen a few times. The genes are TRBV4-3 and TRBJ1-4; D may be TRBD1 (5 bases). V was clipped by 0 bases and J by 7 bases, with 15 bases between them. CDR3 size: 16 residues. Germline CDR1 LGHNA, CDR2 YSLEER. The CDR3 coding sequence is TGCGCCAGCAGCCAAGATTCCCGGGGGTTGGGTGAAAAACTGTTTTTT. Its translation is CASSQDSRGLGEKLFF.

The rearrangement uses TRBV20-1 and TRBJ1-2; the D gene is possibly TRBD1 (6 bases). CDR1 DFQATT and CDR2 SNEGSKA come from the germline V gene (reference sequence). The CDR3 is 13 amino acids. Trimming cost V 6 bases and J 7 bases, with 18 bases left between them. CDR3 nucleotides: TGCAGTGCCTCCCCCGGACAGTTGAGTGGCTACACCTTC. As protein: CSASPGQLSGYTF.

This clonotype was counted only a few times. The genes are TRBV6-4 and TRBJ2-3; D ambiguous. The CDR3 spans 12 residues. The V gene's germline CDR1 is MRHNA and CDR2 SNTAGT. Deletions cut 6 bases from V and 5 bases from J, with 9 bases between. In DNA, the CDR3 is TGTGCCAGCAGCGATCACGGAGATACGCAGTATTTT. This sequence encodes CASSDHGDTQYF.

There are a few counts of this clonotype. The CDR3 region is CASRPGQGLSSLNQPQHF. The CDR3 DNA reads TGTGCCAGCAGGCCGGGACAGGGCCTTTCCTCCCTCAATCAGCCCCAGCATTTT. The chain recombines TRBV12-3 or TRBV12-4 with TRBJ1-5; 9 bases fit TRBD1. The J segment lost 3 bases and the V segment lost 6 bases, leaving 15 bases of the junction unmatched. The CDR3 loop spans 18 amino acids.

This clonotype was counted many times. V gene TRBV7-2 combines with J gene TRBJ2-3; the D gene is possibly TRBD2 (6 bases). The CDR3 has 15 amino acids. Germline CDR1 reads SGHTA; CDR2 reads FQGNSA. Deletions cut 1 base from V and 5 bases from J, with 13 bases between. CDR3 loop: CASSLGSGEVDTQYF. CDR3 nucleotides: TGTGCCAGCAGCTTAGGTTCGGGGGAGGTAGATACGCAGTATTTT.

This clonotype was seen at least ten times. The CDR3 loop is CASRQGNSYEQYF. The CDR3 DNA is TGTGCCAGTAGGCAGGGGAACTCCTACGAGCAGTACTTC. The chain recombines TRBV19 with TRBJ2-7; D is perhaps TRBD1 (6 bases). V gave up 6 bases and J gave up 0 bases, with 9 bases separating them. The CDR3 covers 13 residues. Germline assignment: CDR1 LNHDA and CDR2 SQIVND (reference sequence).

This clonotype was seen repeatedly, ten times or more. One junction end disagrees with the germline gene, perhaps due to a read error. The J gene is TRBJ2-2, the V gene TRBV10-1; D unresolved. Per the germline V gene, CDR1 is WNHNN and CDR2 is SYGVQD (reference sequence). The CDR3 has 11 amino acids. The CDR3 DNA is TGTGCCAGCAGCGAATCCGGGGAGCTGTTTTTT. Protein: CASSESGELFF.

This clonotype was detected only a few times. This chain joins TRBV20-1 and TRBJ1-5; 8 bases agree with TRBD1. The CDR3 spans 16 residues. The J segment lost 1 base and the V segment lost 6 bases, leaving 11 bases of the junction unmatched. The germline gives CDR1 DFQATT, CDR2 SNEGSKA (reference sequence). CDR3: CSAPPQGAPSNQPQHF. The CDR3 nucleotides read TGCAGTGCCCCTCCTCAGGGGGCGCCGAGCAATCAGCCCCAGCATTTT.

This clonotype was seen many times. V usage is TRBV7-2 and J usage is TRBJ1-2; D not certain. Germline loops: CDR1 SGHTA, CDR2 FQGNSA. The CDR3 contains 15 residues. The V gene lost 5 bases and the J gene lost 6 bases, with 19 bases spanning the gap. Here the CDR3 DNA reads TGTGCCAGCAGCCGGGGTCGGGAAGGGAGAGATGGCTACACCTTC. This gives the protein CASSRGREGRDGYTF. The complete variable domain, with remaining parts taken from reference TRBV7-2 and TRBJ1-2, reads GAGVSQSPSNKVTEKGKDVELRCDPISGHTALYWYRQSLGQGLEFLIYFQGNSAPDKSGLPSDRFSAERTGGSVSTLTIQRTQQEDSAVYLCASSRGREGRDGYTFGSGTRLTVV.

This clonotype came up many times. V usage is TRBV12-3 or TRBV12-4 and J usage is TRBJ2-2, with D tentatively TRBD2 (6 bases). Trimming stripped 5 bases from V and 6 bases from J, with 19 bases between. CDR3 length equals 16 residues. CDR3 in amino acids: CASSGGLQIRPGELFF. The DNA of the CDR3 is TGTGCCAGCAGTGGGGGACTTCAAATTCGGCCCGGGGAGCTGTTTTTT.

The CDR3 here is CASSLEGGAYSPLHF. CDR3 nucleotides: TGTGCCAGCAGCTTAGAGGGAGGAGCGTATTCACCCCTCCACTTT. This chain connects TRBV11-3 to TRBJ1-6; D is unresolved. The CDR3 is made up of 15 amino acids. CDR1 and CDR2 from the germline V gene are SGHNT and YENEEA. V lost 0 bases and J 8 bases, leaving 11 bases between the germline ends. Using reference TRBV11-3 and TRBJ1-6 for the parts outside the CDR3, the full variable domain is EAGVVQSPRYKIIEKKQPVAFWCNPISGHNTLYWYLQNLGQGPELLIRYENEEAVDDSQLPKDRFSAERLKGVDSTLKIQPAELGDSAVYLCASSLEGGAYSPLHFGNGTRLTVT.

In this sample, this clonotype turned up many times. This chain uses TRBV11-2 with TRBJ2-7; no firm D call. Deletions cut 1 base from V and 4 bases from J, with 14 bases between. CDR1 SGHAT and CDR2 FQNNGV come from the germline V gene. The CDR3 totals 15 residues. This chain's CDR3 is CASSLGPSASYEQYF. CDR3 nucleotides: TGTGCCAGCAGCTTAGGTCCCAGCGCAAGTTACGAGCAGTACTTC.

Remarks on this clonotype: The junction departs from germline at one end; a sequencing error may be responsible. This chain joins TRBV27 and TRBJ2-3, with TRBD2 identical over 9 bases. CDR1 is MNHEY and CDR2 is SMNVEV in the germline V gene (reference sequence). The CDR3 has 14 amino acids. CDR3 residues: CGSSPGTSPDTQYF. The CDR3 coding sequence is TGTGGCAGCAGTCCAGGGACTAGCCCAGATACGCAGTATTTT.

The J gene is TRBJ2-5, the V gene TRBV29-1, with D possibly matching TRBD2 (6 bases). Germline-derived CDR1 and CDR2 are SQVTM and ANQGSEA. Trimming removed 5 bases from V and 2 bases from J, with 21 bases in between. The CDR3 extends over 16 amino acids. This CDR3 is CSVREGREMGQETQYF. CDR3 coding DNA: TGCAGCGTTAGGGAAGGACGGGAGATGGGTCAAGAGACCCAGTACTTC.

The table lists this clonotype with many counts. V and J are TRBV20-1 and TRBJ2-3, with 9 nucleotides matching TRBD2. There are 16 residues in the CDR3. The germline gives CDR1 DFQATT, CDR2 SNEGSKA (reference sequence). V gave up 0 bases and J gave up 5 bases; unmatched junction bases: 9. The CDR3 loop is CSARDRAGGGGDTQYF. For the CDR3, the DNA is TGCAGTGCTAGAGACCGAGCGGGAGGAGGGGGAGATACGCAGTATTTT.

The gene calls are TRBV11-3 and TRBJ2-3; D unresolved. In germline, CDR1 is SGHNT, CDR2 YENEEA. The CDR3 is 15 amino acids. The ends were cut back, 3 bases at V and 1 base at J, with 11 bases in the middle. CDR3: CASSFDIGRTDTQYF. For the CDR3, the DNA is TGTGCCAGCAGCTTTGACATTGGACGCACAGATACGCAGTATTTT.

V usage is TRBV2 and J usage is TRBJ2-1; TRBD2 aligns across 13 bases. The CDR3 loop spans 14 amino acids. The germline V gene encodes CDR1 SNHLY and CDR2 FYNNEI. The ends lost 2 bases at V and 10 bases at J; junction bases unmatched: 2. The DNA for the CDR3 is TGTGCCAGCAGTGAACCACTAGCGGGAGGGGAGCAGTTCTTC. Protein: CASSEPLAGGEQFF.

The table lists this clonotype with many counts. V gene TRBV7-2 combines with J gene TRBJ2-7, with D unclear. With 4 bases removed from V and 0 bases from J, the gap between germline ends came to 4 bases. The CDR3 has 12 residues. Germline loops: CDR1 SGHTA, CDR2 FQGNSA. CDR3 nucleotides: TGTGCCAGCAGCTCCTACTCCTACGAGCAGTACTTC. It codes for CASSSYSYEQYF.